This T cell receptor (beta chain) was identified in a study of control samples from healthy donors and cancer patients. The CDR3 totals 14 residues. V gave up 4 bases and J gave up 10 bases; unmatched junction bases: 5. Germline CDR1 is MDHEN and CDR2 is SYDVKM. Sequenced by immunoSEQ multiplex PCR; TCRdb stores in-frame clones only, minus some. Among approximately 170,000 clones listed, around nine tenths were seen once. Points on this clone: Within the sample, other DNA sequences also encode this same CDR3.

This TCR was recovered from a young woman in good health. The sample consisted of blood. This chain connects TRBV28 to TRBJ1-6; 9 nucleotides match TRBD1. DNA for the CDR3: TGTGCCAGCAGTTCGACAGGGGGGAACTCACCCCTCCACTTT. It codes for CASSSTGGNSPLHF.